The present T cell receptor (beta chain) was sequenced within a study of control samples from healthy donors and cancer patients. There are 15 residues in the CDR3. In germline, CDR1 is MGHRA, CDR2 YSYEKL. V gave up 1 base and J gave up 6 bases, with 10 bases separating them. Some clones are missing from TCRdb's copy, which holds only in-frame ones; the method was immunoSEQ multiplex PCR. The sample lists approximately 17,000 clones; roughly 89% were seen once. This clonotype originated in a man aged 55 to 70 with head and neck cancer. The J gene is TRBJ1-6, the V gene TRBV4-1, with D perhaps matching TRBD1 (5 bases). Sequences were obtained from PBMCs. CDR3 loop: CASSQAAGSNSPLHF. In DNA form, the CDR3 reads TGCGCCAGCAGCCAAGCAGCAGGGAGTAATTCACCCCTCCACTTT.